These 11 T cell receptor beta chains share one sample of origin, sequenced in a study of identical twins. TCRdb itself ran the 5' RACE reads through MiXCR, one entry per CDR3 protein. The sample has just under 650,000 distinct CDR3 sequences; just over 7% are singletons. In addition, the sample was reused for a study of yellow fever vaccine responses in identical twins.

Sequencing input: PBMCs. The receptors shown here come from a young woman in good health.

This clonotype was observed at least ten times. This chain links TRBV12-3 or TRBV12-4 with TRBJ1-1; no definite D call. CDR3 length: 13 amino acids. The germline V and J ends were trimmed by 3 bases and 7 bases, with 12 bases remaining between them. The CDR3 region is CASSLWGLSEAFF. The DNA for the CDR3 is TGTGCCAGCAGTTTGTGGGGTCTAAGTGAAGCTTTCTTT.

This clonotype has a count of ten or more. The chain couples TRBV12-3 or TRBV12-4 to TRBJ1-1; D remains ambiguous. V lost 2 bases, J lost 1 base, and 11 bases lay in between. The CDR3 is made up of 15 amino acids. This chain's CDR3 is CASSLMIGPNTEAFF. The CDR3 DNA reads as TGTGCCAGCAGTTTAATGATAGGACCGAACACTGAAGCTTTCTTT.

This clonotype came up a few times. DNA for the CDR3: TGTGCCAGCAGCGAAGGGGGCGGGATTATGTTAGAGCAGTTCTTC. Residues: CASSEGGGIMLEQFF. The V call is TRBV9, the J call TRBJ2-1; weak D call: TRBD1 (7 bases). CDR3 size: 15 residues. Germline lookup yields CDR1 SGDLS and CDR2 YYNGEE. V dropped 3 bases and J dropped 10 bases, with 20 bases sitting between them. Together with reference TRBV9 and TRBJ2-1, the CDR3 gives the full variable domain: DSGVTQTPKHLITATGQRVTLRCSPRSGDLSVYWYQQSLDQGLQFLIQYYNGEERAKGNILERFSAQQFPDLHSELNLSSLELGDSALYFCASSEGGGIMLEQFFGPGTRLTVL.

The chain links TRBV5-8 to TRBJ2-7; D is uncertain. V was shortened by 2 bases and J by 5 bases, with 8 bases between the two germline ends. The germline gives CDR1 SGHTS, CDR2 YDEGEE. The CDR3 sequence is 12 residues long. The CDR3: CASSLEDDEQYV. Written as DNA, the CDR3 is TGTGCCAGCAGCTTAGAGGACGACGAGCAGTACGTC.

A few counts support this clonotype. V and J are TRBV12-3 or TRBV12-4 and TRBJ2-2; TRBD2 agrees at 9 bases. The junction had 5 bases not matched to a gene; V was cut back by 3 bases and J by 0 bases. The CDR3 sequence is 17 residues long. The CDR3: CASSFQASGTNTGELFF. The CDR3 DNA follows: TGTGCCAGCAGTTTTCAGGCTAGCGGGACGAACACCGGGGAGCTGTTTTTT.

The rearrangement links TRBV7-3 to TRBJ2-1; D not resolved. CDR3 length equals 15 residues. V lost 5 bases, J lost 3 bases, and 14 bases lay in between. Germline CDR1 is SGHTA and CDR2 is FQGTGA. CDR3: CASSLVPRLYNEQFF. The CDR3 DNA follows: TGTGCCAGCAGCCTAGTCCCCAGGCTCTACAATGAGCAGTTCTTC.

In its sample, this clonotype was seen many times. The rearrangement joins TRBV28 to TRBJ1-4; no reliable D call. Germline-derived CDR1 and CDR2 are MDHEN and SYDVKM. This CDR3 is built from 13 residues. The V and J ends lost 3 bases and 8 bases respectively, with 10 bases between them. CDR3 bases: TGTGCCAGCAGTTTTTTTGAGAGGGAAAAACTGTTTTTT. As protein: CASSFFEREKLFF.

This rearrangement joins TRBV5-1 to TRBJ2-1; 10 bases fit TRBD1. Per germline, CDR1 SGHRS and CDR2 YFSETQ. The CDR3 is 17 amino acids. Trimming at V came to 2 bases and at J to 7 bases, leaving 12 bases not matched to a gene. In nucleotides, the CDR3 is TGCGCCAGCAGCTTCATCAGACAGGGGGCCGGGCAAAATGAGCAGTTCTTC. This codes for CASSFIRQGAGQNEQFF.

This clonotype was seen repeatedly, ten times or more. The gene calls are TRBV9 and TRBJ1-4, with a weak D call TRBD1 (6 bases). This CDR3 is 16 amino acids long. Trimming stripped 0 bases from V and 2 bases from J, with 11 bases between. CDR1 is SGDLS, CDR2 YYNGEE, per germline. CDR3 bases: TGTGCCAGCAGCGTAGTTGGGGGCCTGACTAATGAAAAACTGTTTTTT. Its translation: CASSVVGGLTNEKLFF.

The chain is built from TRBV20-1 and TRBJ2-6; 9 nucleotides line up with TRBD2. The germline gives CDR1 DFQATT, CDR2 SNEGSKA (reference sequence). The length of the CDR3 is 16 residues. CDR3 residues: CALTSGSLSGANVLTF. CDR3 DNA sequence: TGCGCTTTGACTAGCGGTAGTCTCTCTGGGGCCAACGTCCTGACTTTC.

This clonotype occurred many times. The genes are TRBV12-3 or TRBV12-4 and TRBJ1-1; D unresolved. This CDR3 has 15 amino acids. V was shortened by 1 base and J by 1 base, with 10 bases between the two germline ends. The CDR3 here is CASSLVSAKNTEAFF. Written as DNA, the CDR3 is TGTGCCAGCAGTTTAGTGAGCGCCAAGAACACTGAAGCTTTCTTT.